This T cell receptor beta chain is drawn from a study of blood T cells in healthy people across ages (dated by TCRdb to between 2014 and 2017). Context from the whole study: In model experiments, template switching captured about one uniquely barcoded TCR beta cDNA molecule for every two T cells. The donors were split into four age groups: young (average 16 years), middle-aged (roughly 40), aged (62) and long-lived (roughly 77). To avoid experimental bias, donors of different ages were distributed randomly across sequencing lanes. The study measured age-related changes in TCR beta repertoire diversity using deep sequencing normalized with unique cDNA molecular identifiers. The study analyzed two additional independent replicas of 1 million unique cDNA reads from the same blood draw for two donors, one aged 18 to 29 and one aged 80 or older. Broader findings and caveats from the paper: The percentage of naive T cells measured by flow cytometry correlated strongly with observed TCR beta diversity. Bulk unsorted PBMC profiling prevented conclusive comparison of naive and antigen-experienced compartments. Observed TCR beta diversity per million T cells fell roughly linearly with age, and a significant reduction was already apparent by age around 40. The long-lived group showed more naive CD4+ T cells, fewer expanded clones and increased TCR diversity than the aged group, suggesting age selection. Donor CMV infection status was unknown, potentially confounding age-related changes in expanded clonotypes. Total diversity estimates from one million sequenced T cells were considered lower bounds and underestimates.

For CDR1 and CDR2, the germline V gene lists LGHNA and YNFKEQ. Cut back by 1 base and 6 bases, the V and J ends lie 7 bases apart. From cysteine to phenylalanine, the CDR3 is 13 amino acids long. Just CDR3 DNA is preserved here, 39 bases in frame from base 1. Ten or more counts support this clonotype. The clone's antigen remains unknown. The record has no base qualities; no much larger clone is one base away. The roughly 37 donors, aged about 6 to 100 years, were systemically healthy Caucasian individuals from Russia. Each donor gave approximately 9.3 milliliters of peripheral blood, collected into EDTA-treated Vacutainer tubes. Ficoll-Paque density-gradient centrifugation was used to isolate PBMCs, with at least 6.5 million per sample. Trizol reagent was used to extract total RNA from PBMCs, with at least 5.5 micrograms per sample. For every donor, flow cytometry on a PBMC aliquot measured the percentage of naive CD45RAhigh/CD27high T cells.

The protocol used for the library was 5' RACE. Instrument used: Illumina HiSeq 2500. The second PCR ran for roughly 7 to 11 cycles and used a J-beta primer mix along with a sample-barcoded 5' primer. A unique molecular identifier was introduced onto each TCR beta cDNA molecule by a template-switch 5' adaptor carrying 12 random nucleotides. Each sample yielded at least 3 million CDR3-containing paired-end reads. All of the RNA was converted into first-strand cDNA using the Mint cDNA synthesis kit, with a TRBC-specific oligonucleotide serving as the primer. Following uracil-DNA glycosylase treatment, all cDNA underwent a first 18-cycle PCR with the universal primers M1SS and BC2_uni_R. The authors' analysis ran thus. Each sample was normalized by randomly selecting 1 million high-quality reads, each carrying a distinct molecular identifier. Instead of being binned into consensus sequences, reads with shared molecular identifiers were discarded. MiTCR, run with a Q25 quality threshold and the strictest error-elimination algorithm, handled CDR3 identification, clonotype clustering and error correction. Lower-bound total TCR beta diversity was estimated with a nonparametric unseen species model using Euler transformation. TCRdb reworked the public reads: Q25 trimming with fastp, MiXCR clone assembly, productive beta chains retained. Every CDR3 protein is listed once, alongside the most common genes and DNA of its rows. The V and J calls shown here were made by TCRdb, not taken from the authors' results. For this sample the table gives 1 million to 1.2 million distinct CDR3 sequences, of which 35% to 45% were detected only once. Of the sample, around 14% is held by the ten largest clones.

The sample consisted of blood. This TCR came from a man younger than 30 in good health. The chain links TRBV4-2 with TRBJ2-1; a confident D gene designation cannot be given. In nucleotide form, the sequence is TGTGCCAGCAGCCAAGCGGGTGGCAATGAGCAGTTCTTC. It translates as CASSQAGGNEQFF.